This T cell receptor beta chain was recorded in a study of post-analysis software for immune sequencing data. On this clonotype itself: Antigen unknown.

Findings and caveats of the study: Among multiple sclerosis patients, normalized Chao1 diversity was significantly below that of controls.

The library was made from cDNA and included unique molecular identifiers. TCRdb reprocessed the PCR reads via MiXCR and lists one record per CDR3 protein. The sample consists of about 500,000 distinct CDR3 sequences, over 35% of them appearing once. The origin of this receptor is a girl aged 5 to 17 with multiple sclerosis. The source material was blood.

DNA of the CDR3: TGTGCCAGCAGCCAAGAAAGGATTGGCTACACCTTC. Protein product: CASSQERIGYTF. The chain recombines TRBV4-2 with TRBJ1-2, with unresolved D. V lost 0 bases and J lost 7, with 6 bases in between. Germline CDR1 and CDR2: LGHNA and YNFKEQ. CDR3 size: 12 residues.